The 30 T cell receptor beta chains reported below all come from one sample, sequenced in a study of cytomegalovirus exposure and HLA in healthy donors. The protocol was immunoSEQ multiplex PCR, while the TCRdb copy is restricted to in-frame clones and leaves out a portion. The sample carries 60,000 to 65,000 clones, 85% to 95% recorded once. The sequenced sample consisted of PBMCs. These receptor sequences come from a woman between 18 and 29 years old in good health and CMV-seropositive.

V and J are TRBV6-4 and TRBJ2-1, with D possibly TRBD1 on 5 matching bases. In germline, CDR1 is MRHNA, CDR2 SNTAGT. This CDR3 region has 15 residues. V was clipped by 0 bases and J by 8 bases, with 14 bases between them. This chain's CDR3 is CASSDSTVPTDEQFF. The CDR3 region has the DNA TGTGCCAGCAGTGACTCGACGGTCCCGACAGATGAGCAGTTCTTC.

The chain joins TRBV5-6 to TRBJ2-1; TRBD2 matches 11 bases. Germline-derived CDR1 and CDR2 are SGHDT and YYEEEE. The trim removed 4 bases at V and 4 bases at J, leaving 7 bases unmatched. This CDR3 has 16 residues. The CDR3, as DNA: TGTGCCAGCAGCCTGGGACTAGCGGAGCTGTACAATGAGCAGTTCTTC. This encodes CASSLGLAELYNEQFF.

The chain combines TRBV9 with TRBJ1-1, with D tentatively TRBD1 (6 bases). This CDR3 region has 15 residues. Germline values: CDR1 SGDLS, CDR2 YYNGEE. With 4 bases removed from V and 1 base from J, the gap between germline ends came to 14 bases. In DNA, the CDR3 is TGTGCCAGCAGCCTGTATACAGGGCCGAACACTGAAGCTTTCTTT. This translates into CASSLYTGPNTEAFF.

This rearrangement joins TRBV28 to TRBJ2-1; TRBD2 matches 13 bases. From germline, CDR1 is MDHEN and CDR2 SYDVKM. The CDR3 has 16 amino acids. V trimming: 7 bases; J trimming: 7 bases; junction bases outside the gene matches: 10. The CDR3 reads CASNPGLAGIGNEQFF. As DNA, the CDR3 is TGTGCCAGCAACCCGGGACTAGCGGGAATCGGGAATGAGCAGTTCTTC. Drawing the rest from reference TRBV28 and TRBJ2-1, the complete variable domain is DVKVTQSSRYLVKRTGEKVFLECVQDMDHENMFWYRQDPGLGLRLIYFSYDVKMKEKGDIPEGYSVSREKKERFSLILESASTNQTSMYLCASNPGLAGIGNEQFFGPGTRLTVL.

The rearrangement links TRBV6-1 to TRBJ2-7; D is unclear. The germline CDR1 and CDR2 sequences are MNHNS and SASEGT. This CDR3 has 10 residues. The V gene lost 6 bases and the J gene lost 3 bases, with 3 bases spanning the gap. CDR3 bases: TGTGCCAGCAGCGGCTACGAGCAGTACTTC. It encodes CASSGYEQYF.

J is TRBJ1-5 and V is TRBV2; 7 bases line up with TRBD1. J lost 6 bases, V lost 5 bases, and 10 bases had no gene match. Germline V CDR1 and CDR2: SNHLY, FYNNEI. This CDR3 comprises 15 residues. CDR3 amino acids: CASSSDRVPRQPQHF. CDR3 nucleotide sequence: TGTGCCAGCAGTTCCGACAGGGTTCCTCGTCAGCCCCAGCATTTT.

Only one count was recorded for this clone. The chain carries TRBV2 and TRBJ2-3, with a tentative D call TRBD2 (7 bases). V lost 8 bases and J 6 bases, leaving 9 bases between the germline ends. The CDR3 is 11 residues long. From germline, CDR1 is SNHLY and CDR2 FYNNEI. This CDR3 is CASGGADTQYF. CDR3 DNA: TGTGCCAGCGGGGGGGCGGATACGCAGTATTTT. The full variable domain, its missing parts supplied by reference TRBV2 and TRBJ2-3, is EPEVTQTPSHQVTQMGQEVILRCVPISNHLYFYWYRQILGQKVEFLVSFYNNEISEKSEIFDDQFSVERPDGSNFTLKIRSTKLEDSAMYFCASGGADTQYFGPGTRLTVL.

Only a few counts were recorded for this clone. CDR3 nucleotides: TGCGCCAGCAGCTTGGCCGTAGCGCGGACGCTCCGTGGCTCCTACAATGAGCAGTTCTTC. Protein product: CASSLAVARTLRGSYNEQFF. V and J are TRBV5-1 and TRBJ2-1; tentatively, D is TRBD2 (5 bases). This CDR3 is built from 20 residues. Germline V gene data show CDR1 as SGHRS and CDR2 as YFSETQ. V lost 0 bases and J 0 bases, leaving 22 bases between the germline ends.

The chain recombines TRBV7-9 with TRBJ1-6; 8 bases match TRBD1. V gave up 5 bases and J gave up 10 bases; unmatched junction bases: 7. The CDR3 loop spans 14 amino acids. In germline, CDR1 is SEHNR, CDR2 FQNEAQ (reference sequence). The CDR3 is CASSPGQGESPLHF. In DNA, the CDR3 is TGTGCCAGCAGCCCCGGACAGGGCGAGTCACCCCTCCACTTT. Supplemented by reference TRBV7-9 and TRBJ1-6, the full variable domain reads DTGVSQNPRHKITKRGQNVTFRCDPISEHNRLYWYRQTLGQGPEFLTYFQNEAQLEKSRLLSDRFSAERPKGSFSTLEIQRTEQGDSAMYLCASSPGQGESPLHFGNGTRLTVT.

The rearrangement links TRBV19 to TRBJ1-3; D perhaps matches TRBD1 (5 bases). V dropped 5 bases and J dropped 2 bases, with 16 bases sitting between them. Germline values: CDR1 LNHDA, CDR2 SQIVND (reference sequence). The CDR3 length is 16 residues. The CDR3 sequence is CASSGPEGWTGNTIYF. CDR3 in DNA: TGTGCCAGTAGTGGCCCGGAGGGGTGGACTGGAAACACCATATATTTT.

This clone was picked up one time. V and J are TRBV5-4 and TRBJ2-1, with D possibly TRBD2 on 5 matching bases. Per the germline V gene, CDR1 is SGHNT and CDR2 is YYREEE (reference sequence). The germline V and J ends were trimmed by 7 bases and 0 bases, with 11 bases remaining between them. The CDR3 runs to 14 residues. This CDR3 is CASWESSSYNEQFF. For the CDR3, the DNA is TGTGCCAGCTGGGAGTCGAGCTCCTACAATGAGCAGTTCTTC.

V usage is TRBV27 and J usage is TRBJ2-7; D not resolved. V was pared by 3 bases and J by 2 bases, with 8 bases between. The CDR3 totals 13 residues. CDR1 is MNHEY and CDR2 is SMNVEV in the germline V gene (reference sequence). CDR3 bases: TGTGCCAGCAGTTTTGGGCAGGCCTACGAGCAGTACTTC. Its protein is CASSFGQAYEQYF.

This sequence joins TRBV7-3 and TRBJ2-7; 8 bases fit TRBD2. V trimming: 2 bases; J trimming: 5 bases; junction bases outside the gene matches: 5. CDR1 and CDR2 from the germline V gene are SGHTA and FQGTGA. CDR3 length equals 14 residues. CDR3 DNA sequence: TGTGCCAGCAGCTTAGCCGGGACTAGAGACGAGCAGTACTTC. This encodes CASSLAGTRDEQYF.

This chain links TRBV19 with TRBJ2-3; TRBD2 might be the D (6 bases). The CDR3 loop spans 15 amino acids. The germline V gene has CDR1 LNHDA and CDR2 SQIVND (reference sequence). The ends were cut back, 3 bases at V and 0 bases at J, with 10 bases in the middle. The CDR3 DNA reads as TGTGCCAGTAGTATTTGGGGGAGGAGCACAGATACGCAGTATTTT. It codes for CASSIWGRSTDTQYF.

The V call is TRBV4-3, the J call TRBJ2-2, with TRBD2 matching 7 bases. The junction had 5 bases not matched to a gene; V was cut back by 0 bases and J by 1 base. Germline V gives CDR1 LGHNA, CDR2 YSLEER. The CDR3 length is 17 residues. Written as DNA, the CDR3 is TGCGCCAGCAGCCAAGACTGGGGCGGGGGGAACACCGGGGAGCTGTTTTTT. Encoded protein: CASSQDWGGGNTGELFF.

For this clone: Compared with germline, one end of the junction differs, possibly owing to a read error. V usage is TRBV19 and J usage is TRBJ2-7; tentative D call: TRBD1 (5 bases). There are 13 residues in the CDR3. From germline, CDR1 is LNHDA and CDR2 SQIVND (reference sequence). DNA for the CDR3: TGTGCCAGTAGTGCCGTGACAGAGACCCTTAGGTTCTTC. It is translated as CASSAVTETLRFF.

The rearrangement links TRBV28 to TRBJ1-3; the D is unclear. Trimming stripped 6 bases from V and 6 bases from J, with 9 bases between. From germline, CDR1 is MDHEN and CDR2 SYDVKM. This CDR3 comprises 12 residues. The CDR3 DNA sequence: TGTGCCAGCAGCTGGCAAGAAAACACCATATATTTT. Translated, it gives CASSWQENTIYF.

The chain links TRBV5-5 to TRBJ1-2; TRBD1 agrees at 9 bases. The CDR3 consists of 15 residues. CDR1 is SGHKS, CDR2 YYEKEE, per germline (reference sequence). Trimming removed 5 bases from V and 2 bases from J; junction bases left unmatched: 7. CDR3 sequence (DNA): TGTGCCAGCAGACTGAACAGGGGGCGCAACTATGGCTACACCTTC. It yields the protein CASRLNRGRNYGYTF.

This chain uses TRBV29-1 with TRBJ2-1; D gene uncertain. Between the trimmed V and J ends, which lost 7 bases and 6 bases, there was a span of 19 bases. Germline V gene lookup returns CDR1 SQVTM and CDR2 ANQGSEA. This CDR3 comprises 14 residues. CDR3 coding DNA: TGCAGCGCCCTGAGAGCAAATCTACGCAATGAGCAGTTCTTC. This translates into CSALRANLRNEQFF.

The CDR3 DNA follows: TGTGCCAGCAGTTACGACAGGGACTCCTACAATGAGCAGTTCTTC. This encodes CASSYDRDSYNEQFF. The chain employs TRBV6-5 and TRBJ2-1, with 7 bases aligning to TRBD1. This CDR3 is 15 amino acids long. Looked up from germline, CDR1 is MNHEY and CDR2 is SVGAGI. The junction had 1 base not matched to a gene; V was cut back by 2 bases and J by 0 bases.

The gene calls are TRBV5-1 and TRBJ2-1; TRBD1 agrees at 8 bases. V shed 3 bases and J 0 bases; nucleotides not matched to a gene: 2. Germline V CDR1 and CDR2: SGHRS, YFSETQ. This CDR3 is built from 15 residues. The CDR3: CASSYRGSSYNEQFF. The CDR3 DNA reads as TGCGCCAGCAGCTACAGGGGGAGCTCCTACAATGAGCAGTTCTTC.

The genes are TRBV27 and TRBJ1-2; D is uncertain. The CDR3 length is 16 residues. Trimming pared 0 bases from V and 6 bases from J, leaving 17 bases between. CDR1 MNHEY and CDR2 SMNVEV come from the germline V gene (reference sequence). DNA of the CDR3: TGTGCCAGCAGTTTATCCCCCCACGCTACGGGGAATGGCTACACCTTC. Encoded protein: CASSLSPHATGNGYTF.

The rearrangement links TRBV14 to TRBJ1-2, with D perhaps matching TRBD1 (6 bases). Germline-derived CDR1 and CDR2 are SGHDN and FVKESK. The CDR3 contains 14 residues. The V end lost 1 base, the J end lost 2 bases, and 8 bases lay between the germline ends. The CDR3 sequence is CASSQVTGNYGYTF. CDR3 DNA sequence: TGTGCCAGCAGCCAAGTAACAGGGAACTATGGCTACACCTTC. Supplemented by reference TRBV14 and TRBJ1-2, the full variable domain reads EAGVTQFPSHSVIEKGQTVTLRCDPISGHDNLYWYRRVMGKEIKFLLHFVKESKQDESGMPNNRFLAERTGGTYSTLKVQPAELEDSGVYFCASSQVTGNYGYTFGSGTRLTVV.

The chain links TRBV30 to TRBJ1-1, with unresolved D. The CDR3 covers 13 residues. Trimming shortened V by 1 base and J by 9 bases, and 15 bases separated the two germline ends. Germline V gives CDR1 GTSNPN, CDR2 SVGIG (reference sequence). In DNA form, the CDR3 reads TGTGCCTGGAGTGAGTTTATTCGGGGAAAAGCTTTCTTT. Amino acids: CAWSEFIRGKAFF.

This chain connects TRBV28 to TRBJ1-2; 8 nucleotides line up with TRBD1. V was clipped by 7 bases and J by 4 bases; unmatched bases: 14. CDR1 is MDHEN, CDR2 SYDVKM, per germline. The CDR3 spans 16 residues. The CDR3 here is CASNFRTDRASYGYTF. The DNA for the CDR3 is TGTGCCAGCAATTTCAGAACGGACAGGGCGAGCTATGGCTACACCTTC.

This clone was recorded only once. This chain uses TRBV9 with TRBJ2-2; no clear D gene. CDR1 is SGDLS and CDR2 is YYNGEE in the germline V gene. The CDR3 extends over 17 amino acids. Trimming removed 3 bases from V and 4 bases from J, with 19 bases in between. As DNA, the CDR3 is TGTGCCAGCAGCGCCACCCGACAATCAACCTTCACCGGGGAGCTGTTTTTT. Protein sequence: CASSATRQSTFTGELFF. The complete variable domain, with remaining parts taken from reference TRBV9 and TRBJ2-2, reads DSGVTQTPKHLITATGQRVTLRCSPRSGDLSVYWYQQSLDQGLQFLIQYYNGEERAKGNILERFSAQQFPDLHSELNLSSLELGDSALYFCASSATRQSTFTGELFFGEGSRLTVL.

The chain has TRBV29-1 and TRBJ2-3, with D unresolved. The CDR3 runs 12 residues. V shed 5 bases and J shed 0 bases, with 6 bases lying between them. CDR1 is SQVTM and CDR2 is ANQGSEA in the germline V gene. CDR3 bases: TGCAGCGTTACACCTAGCACAGATACGCAGTATTTT. Protein product: CSVTPSTDTQYF.

In regard to this clone: The junction and the germline gene differ at one end; a read error may be behind it. The chain uses TRBV7-7 and TRBJ2-7, with D tentatively TRBD2 (6 bases). The germline CDR1 and CDR2 sequences are SSHAT and FNYEAQ (reference sequence). The CDR3 spans 13 residues. The CDR3 protein is CASSLDMAGEQYF. CDR3 nucleotides: TGTGCTAGCAGCTTAGACATGGCGGGGGAGCAGTACTTC. The full variable domain, completed using reference TRBV7-7 and TRBJ2-7, is GAGVSQSPRYKVTKRGQDVTLRCDPISSHATLYWYQQALGQGPEFLTYFNYEAQPDKSGLPSDRFSAERPEGSISTLTIQRTEQRDSAMYRCASSLDMAGEQYFGPGTRLTVT.

The gene calls are TRBV7-6 and TRBJ2-5, with 11 bases aligning to TRBD2. The CDR3 contains 15 residues. Germline V gene sequence: CDR1 SGHVS, CDR2 FNYEAQ. J gave up 4 bases and V 6 bases, and 7 bases lay outside the gene matches. The CDR3 nucleotides are TGTGCCAGCAGAAGTAATGGACTAGCGGGAGAGACCCAGTACTTC. It codes for CASRSNGLAGETQYF.

The chain links TRBV10-2 to TRBJ2-3; 14 bases align to TRBD2. Per germline, CDR1 WSHSY and CDR2 SAAADI. V was pared by 7 bases and J by 5 bases, with 8 bases of the junction left unmatched. The CDR3 sequence is 16 residues long. This CDR3 is CASTRLAGGRGDTQYF. CDR3 DNA sequence: TGCGCCAGCACCAGACTAGCGGGAGGGCGGGGAGATACGCAGTATTTT.